The 14 T cell receptor beta chains below all came from one sample that was sequenced in a study of blood T cells in healthy people across ages. Sample-barcoded 5' priming and a J-beta primer mix drove a second PCR of about 6 to 11 cycles. TCRdb reprocessed the 5' RACE reads via MiXCR and lists one record per CDR3 protein. The table includes about 640,000 distinct CDR3 sequences, about 54% detected once. Specimen: blood. Receptors were obtained from a man aged 55 to 70 in good health.

The rearrangement uses TRBV11-2 and TRBJ2-7, with 9 bases lining up with TRBD2. V shed 4 bases, J shed 0 bases, and the junction held 13 bases outside the gene matches. This CDR3 spans 18 amino acids. CDR1 and CDR2 from the germline V gene are SGHAT and FQNNGV. The CDR3 region is CASSSGGSGGPSSYEQYF. The CDR3 region has the DNA TGTGCCAGCAGCTCAGGGGGTAGCGGGGGCCCTAGCTCCTACGAGCAGTACTTC.

The V and J genes are TRBV10-3 and TRBJ2-5; 8 bases align to TRBD1. Trimming took 10 bases from V and 1 from J; bases not matched to a gene: 8. CDR1 is ENHRY, CDR2 SYGVKD, per germline. CDR3 length: 14 residues. In nucleotides, the CDR3 is TGTGCCACGGAACAGGGGGACTTCCAAGAGACCCAGTACTTC. Translated, it gives CATEQGDFQETQYF.

The J gene is TRBJ1-5, the V gene TRBV29-1; D is possibly TRBD1 (6 bases). The CDR3 runs 12 residues. Germline CDR1 reads SQVTM; CDR2 reads ANQGSEA. V lost 7 bases, J lost 6 bases, and 13 bases lay in between. This CDR3 reads CSALQGFQPQHF. CDR3 bases: TGCAGCGCCTTACAGGGATTTCAGCCCCAGCATTTT.

This clonotype has more than one count but fewer than ten. CDR3 protein: CASSLDSGAATDTQYF. Written as DNA, the CDR3 is TGCGCCAGCAGCTTGGATTCAGGGGCGGCGACAGATACGCAGTATTTT. The gene calls are TRBV5-1 and TRBJ2-3; TRBD1 might be the D (6 bases). Germline CDR1 is SGHRS and CDR2 is YFSETQ. The CDR3 is made up of 16 amino acids. The ends were cut back, 0 bases at V and 3 bases at J, with 14 bases in the middle.

The chain uses TRBV20-1 and TRBJ2-7, with 10 nucleotides matching TRBD1. This CDR3 comprises 18 residues. Germline trimming cut 3 bases from V and 0 bases from J; bases unmatched to any gene: 14. In germline, CDR1 is DFQATT, CDR2 SNEGSKA (reference sequence). CDR3 sequence reads: CSASPVQGQGSPSYEQYF. For the CDR3, the DNA is TGCAGTGCTAGCCCCGTCCAGGGACAGGGGTCCCCCTCCTACGAGCAGTACTTC.

This clonotype was seen a few times. This chain uses TRBV12-3 or TRBV12-4 with TRBJ1-2, with TRBD1 identical over 7 bases. With 7 bases clipped from V and 7 bases from J, the junction kept 9 bases outside the gene matches. The length of the CDR3 is 13 residues. The CDR3 loop reads CASTITGACGYTF. As DNA, the CDR3 is TGTGCCAGCACAATCACAGGGGCCTGTGGCTACACCTTC.

This clonotype has just one count. The V gene is TRBV27, the J gene TRBJ2-5; D gene ambiguous. CDR3 length: 14 residues. The V end was cut by 1 base, the J end by 2 bases, with 8 bases between. The germline CDR1 and CDR2 sequences are MNHEY and SMNVEV (reference sequence). As DNA, the CDR3 is TGTGCCAGCAGTTTATATTACGGACAAGAGACCCAGTACTTC. Its translation: CASSLYYGQETQYF.

The V gene is TRBV7-9, the J gene TRBJ2-7; either TRBD1 or TRBD2 may fit D (6 bases each). Germline V lookup: CDR1 SEHNR, CDR2 FQNEAQ (reference sequence). The CDR3 is made up of 16 amino acids. Trimming cost V 2 bases and J 3 bases, with 17 bases left between them. The CDR3 loop reads CASSLPAPGGGYEQYF. CDR3 nucleotides: TGTGCCAGCAGCTTACCAGCCCCAGGAGGGGGCTACGAGCAGTACTTC.

The chain's CDR3 is CASSLGGVGAQETQYF. The CDR3 DNA follows: TGTGCCAGCAGCTTAGGGGGGGTAGGGGCCCAAGAGACCCAGTACTTC. The V and J genes are TRBV11-2 and TRBJ2-5; D is possibly TRBD2 (6 bases). Trimming took 1 base from V and 1 from J, leaving 13 bases between them. CDR3 length: 16 amino acids. Per the germline V gene, CDR1 is SGHAT and CDR2 is FQNNGV.

There are a few counts of this clonotype. CDR3 protein: CASSVGQGAQYGYTF. Here the CDR3 DNA reads TGCGCCAGCAGCGTCGGACAGGGGGCCCAATATGGCTACACCTTC. V and J are TRBV5-1 and TRBJ1-2, with 11 bases matching TRBD1. This CDR3 region has 15 residues. Germline V gene data show CDR1 as SGHRS and CDR2 as YFSETQ. Trimming took 4 bases from V and 5 from J; bases not matched to a gene: 7.

This clonotype has just a few counts. The genes are TRBV27 and TRBJ2-5, with D unresolved. Germline assignment: CDR1 MNHEY and CDR2 SMNVEV (reference sequence). Trimming removed 7 bases at V and 5 bases at J, with 11 bases between. The CDR3 has 12 residues. The CDR3: CASKQMGETQYF. CDR3 nucleotides: TGTGCCAGCAAACAGATGGGGGAGACCCAGTACTTC.

The chain uses TRBV6-6 and TRBJ2-7; tentative D call: TRBD2 (6 bases). The CDR3 extends over 15 amino acids. Trimming pared 6 bases from V and 3 bases from J, leaving 18 bases between. CDR1 is MNHNY, CDR2 SVGAGI, per germline (reference sequence). The CDR3 bases are TGTGCCAGCAGGGGAGGAGGGACGGGGAGCTACGAGCAGTACTTC. Translation: CASRGGGTGSYEQYF.

This clonotype was seen more than once but under ten times. The rearrangement joins TRBV4-1 to TRBJ2-7, with D perhaps TRBD1 (5 bases). Trimming took off 0 bases at V and 4 bases at J, with 16 bases between the two ends. This CDR3 region has 16 residues. CDR1 is MGHRA and CDR2 is YSYEKL in the germline V gene. CDR3 sequence reads: CASSQEGAGPQYEQYF. CDR3 DNA sequence: TGCGCCAGCAGCCAAGAAGGGGCCGGGCCCCAATACGAGCAGTACTTC.

This chain connects TRBV6-2 or TRBV6-3 to TRBJ1-2, with D unresolved. V was clipped by 0 bases and J by 5 bases, with 13 bases between them. The CDR3 is 15 residues long. The germline CDR1 and CDR2 sequences are MNHEY and SVGEGT. The CDR3 coding sequence is TGTGCCAGCAGTTACTCTCCGGGGATAGGATATGGCTACACCTTC. Its translation is CASSYSPGIGYGYTF.